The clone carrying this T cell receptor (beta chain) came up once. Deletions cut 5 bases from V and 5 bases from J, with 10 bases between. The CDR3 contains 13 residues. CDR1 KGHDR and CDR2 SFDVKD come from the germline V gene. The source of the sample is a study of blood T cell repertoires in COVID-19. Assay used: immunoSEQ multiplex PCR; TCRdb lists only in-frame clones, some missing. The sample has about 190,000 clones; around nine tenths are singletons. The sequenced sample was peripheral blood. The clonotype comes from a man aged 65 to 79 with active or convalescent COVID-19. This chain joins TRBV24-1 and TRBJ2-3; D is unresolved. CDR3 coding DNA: TGTGCCACCAGTGTTTTTGGGCTAGATACGCAGTATTTT. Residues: CATSVFGLDTQYF.